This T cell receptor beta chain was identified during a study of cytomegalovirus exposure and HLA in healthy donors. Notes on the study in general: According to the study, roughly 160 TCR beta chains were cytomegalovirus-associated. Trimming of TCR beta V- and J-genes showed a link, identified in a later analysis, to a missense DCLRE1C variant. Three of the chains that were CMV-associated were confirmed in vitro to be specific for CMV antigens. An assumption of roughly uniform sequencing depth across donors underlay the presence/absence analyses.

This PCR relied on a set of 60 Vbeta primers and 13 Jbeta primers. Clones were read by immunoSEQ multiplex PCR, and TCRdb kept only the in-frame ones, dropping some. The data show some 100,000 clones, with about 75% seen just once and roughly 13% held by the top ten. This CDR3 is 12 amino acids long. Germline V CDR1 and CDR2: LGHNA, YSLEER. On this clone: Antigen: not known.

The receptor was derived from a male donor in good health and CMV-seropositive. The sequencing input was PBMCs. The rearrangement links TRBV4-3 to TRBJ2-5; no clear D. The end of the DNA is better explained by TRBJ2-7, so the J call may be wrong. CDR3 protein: CASSGPSNEQYF. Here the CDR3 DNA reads TGCGCCAGCAGCGGTCCTTCTAACGAGCAGTACTTC.